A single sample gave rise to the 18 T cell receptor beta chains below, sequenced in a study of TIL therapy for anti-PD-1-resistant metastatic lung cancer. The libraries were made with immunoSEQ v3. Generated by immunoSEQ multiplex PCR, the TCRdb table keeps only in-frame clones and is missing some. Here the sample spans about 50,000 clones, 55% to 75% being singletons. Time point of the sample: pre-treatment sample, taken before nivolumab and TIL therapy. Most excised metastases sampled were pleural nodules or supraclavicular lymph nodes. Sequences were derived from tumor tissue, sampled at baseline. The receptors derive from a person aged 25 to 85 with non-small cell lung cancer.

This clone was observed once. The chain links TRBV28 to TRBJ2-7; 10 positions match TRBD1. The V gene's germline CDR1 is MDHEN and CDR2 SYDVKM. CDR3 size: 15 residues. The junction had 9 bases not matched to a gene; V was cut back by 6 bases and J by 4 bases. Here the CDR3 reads CASSEIRQGAYEQYF. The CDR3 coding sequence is TGTGCCAGCAGCGAGATTCGACAGGGGGCTTACGAGCAGTACTTC.

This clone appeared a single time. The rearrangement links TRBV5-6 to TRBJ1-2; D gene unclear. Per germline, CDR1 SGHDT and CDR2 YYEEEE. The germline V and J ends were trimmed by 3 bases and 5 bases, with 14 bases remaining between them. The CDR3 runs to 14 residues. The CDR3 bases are TGTGCCAGCAGCTCGGCTGCAGAACCGTATGGCTACACCTTC. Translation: CASSSAAEPYGYTF.

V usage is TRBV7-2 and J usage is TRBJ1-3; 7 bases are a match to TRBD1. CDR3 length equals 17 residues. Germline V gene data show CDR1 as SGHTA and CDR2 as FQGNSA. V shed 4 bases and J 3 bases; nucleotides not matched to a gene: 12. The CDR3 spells CASSSHATGPFGNTIYF. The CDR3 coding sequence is TGTGCCAGCAGCTCCCACGCGACAGGGCCGTTTGGAAACACCATATATTTT.

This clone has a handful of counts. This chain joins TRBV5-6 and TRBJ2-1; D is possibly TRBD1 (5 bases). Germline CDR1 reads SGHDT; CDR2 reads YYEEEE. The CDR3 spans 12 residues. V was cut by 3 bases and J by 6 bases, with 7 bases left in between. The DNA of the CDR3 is TGTGCCAGCAGCTCAGGGCCCAATGAGCAGTTCTTC. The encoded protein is CASSSGPNEQFF.

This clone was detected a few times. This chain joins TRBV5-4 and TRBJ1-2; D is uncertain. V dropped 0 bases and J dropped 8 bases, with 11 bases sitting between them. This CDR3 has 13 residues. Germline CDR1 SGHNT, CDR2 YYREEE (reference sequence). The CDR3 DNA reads TGTGCCAGCAGCTTGGAACGCATAGGGGGCTACACCTTC. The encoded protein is CASSLERIGGYTF. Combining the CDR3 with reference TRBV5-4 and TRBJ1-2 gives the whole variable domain ETGVTQSPTHLIKTRGQQVTLRCSSQSGHNTVSWYQQALGQGPQFIFQYYREEENGRGNFPPRFSGLQFPNYSSELNVNALELDDSALYLCASSLERIGGYTFGSGTRLTVV.

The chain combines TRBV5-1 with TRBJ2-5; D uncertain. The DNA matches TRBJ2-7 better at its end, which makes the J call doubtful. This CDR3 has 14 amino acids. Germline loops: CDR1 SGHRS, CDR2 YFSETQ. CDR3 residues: CASSLNTGYYEQYF. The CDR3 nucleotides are TGCGCCAGCAGCTTGAATACCGGGTACTACGAGCAGTACTTC.

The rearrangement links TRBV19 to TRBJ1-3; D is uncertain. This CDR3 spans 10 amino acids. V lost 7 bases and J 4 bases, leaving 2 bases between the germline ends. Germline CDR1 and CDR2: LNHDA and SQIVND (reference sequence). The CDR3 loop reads CASKGNTIYF. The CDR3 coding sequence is TGTGCCAGTAAAGGAAACACCATATATTTT.

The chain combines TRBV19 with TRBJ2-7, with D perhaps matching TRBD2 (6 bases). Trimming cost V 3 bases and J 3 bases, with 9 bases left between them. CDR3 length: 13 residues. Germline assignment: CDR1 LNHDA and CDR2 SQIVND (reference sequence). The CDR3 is CASSIGSGYEQYF. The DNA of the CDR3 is TGTGCCAGTAGTATTGGTAGCGGCTACGAGCAGTACTTC.

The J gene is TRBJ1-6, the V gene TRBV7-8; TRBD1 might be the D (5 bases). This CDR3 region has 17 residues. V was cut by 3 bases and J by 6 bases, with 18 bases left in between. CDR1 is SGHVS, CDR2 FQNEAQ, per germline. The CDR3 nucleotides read TGTGCCAGCAGCTTTTTCGGGAACGAGGGGTTTAATTCACCCCTCCACTTT. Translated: CASSFFGNEGFNSPLHF.

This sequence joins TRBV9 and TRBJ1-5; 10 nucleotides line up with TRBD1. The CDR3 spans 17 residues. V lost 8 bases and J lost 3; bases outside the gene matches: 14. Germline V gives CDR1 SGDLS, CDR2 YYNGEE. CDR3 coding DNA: TGTGCCAGAGACTCCGGGACAGGGGTTTTCCTCAATCAGCCCCAGCATTTT. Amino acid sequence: CARDSGTGVFLNQPQHF. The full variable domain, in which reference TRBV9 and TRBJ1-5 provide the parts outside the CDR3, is DSGVTQTPKHLITATGQRVTLRCSPRSGDLSVYWYQQSLDQGLQFLIQYYNGEERAKGNILERFSAQQFPDLHSELNLSSLELGDSALYFCARDSGTGVFLNQPQHFGDGTRLSIL.

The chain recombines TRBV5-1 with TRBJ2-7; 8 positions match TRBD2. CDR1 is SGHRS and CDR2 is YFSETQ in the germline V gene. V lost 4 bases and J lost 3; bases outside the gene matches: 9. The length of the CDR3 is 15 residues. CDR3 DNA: TGCGCCAGCAGCCCACGGGCGGGAGGTGTCTACGAGCAGTACTTC. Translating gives CASSPRAGGVYEQYF.

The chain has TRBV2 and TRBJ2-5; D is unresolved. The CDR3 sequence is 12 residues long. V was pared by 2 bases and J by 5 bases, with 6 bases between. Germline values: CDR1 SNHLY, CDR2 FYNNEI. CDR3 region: CASSELIETQYF. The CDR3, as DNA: TGTGCCAGCAGTGAATTGATCGAGACCCAGTACTTC.

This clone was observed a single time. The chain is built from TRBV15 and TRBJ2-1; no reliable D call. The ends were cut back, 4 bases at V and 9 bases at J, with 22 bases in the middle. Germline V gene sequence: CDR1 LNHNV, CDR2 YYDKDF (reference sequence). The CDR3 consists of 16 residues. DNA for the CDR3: TGTGCCACCAGCACTTACCCACGTGGATTCGGTTCTGAGCAGTTCTTC. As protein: CATSTYPRGFGSEQFF.

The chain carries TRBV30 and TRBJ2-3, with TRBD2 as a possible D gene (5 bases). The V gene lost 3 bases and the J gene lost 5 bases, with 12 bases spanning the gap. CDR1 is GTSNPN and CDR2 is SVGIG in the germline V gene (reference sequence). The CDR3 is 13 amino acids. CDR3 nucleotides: TGTGCCTGGAGGGACTGGACCAGAGATACGCAGTATTTT. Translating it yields CAWRDWTRDTQYF.

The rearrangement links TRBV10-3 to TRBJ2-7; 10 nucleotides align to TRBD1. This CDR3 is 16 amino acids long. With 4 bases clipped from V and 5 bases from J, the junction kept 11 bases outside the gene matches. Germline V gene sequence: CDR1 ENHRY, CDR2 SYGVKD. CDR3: CAISGYGGQGLNEQYF. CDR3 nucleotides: TGTGCCATCAGTGGGTACGGGGGACAGGGGTTAAACGAGCAGTACTTC.

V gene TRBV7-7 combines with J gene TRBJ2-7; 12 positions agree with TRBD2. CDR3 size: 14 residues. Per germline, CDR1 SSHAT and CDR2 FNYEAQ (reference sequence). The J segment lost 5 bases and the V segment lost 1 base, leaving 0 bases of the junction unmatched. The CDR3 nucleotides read TGTGCCAGCAGCTTAGGACTAGCGGGAGACGAGCAGTACTTC. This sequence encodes CASSLGLAGDEQYF. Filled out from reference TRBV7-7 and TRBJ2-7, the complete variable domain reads GAGVSQSPRYKVTKRGQDVTLRCDPISSHATLYWYQQALGQGPEFLTYFNYEAQPDKSGLPSDRFSAERPEGSISTLTIQRTEQRDSAMYRCASSLGLAGDEQYFGPGTRLTVT.

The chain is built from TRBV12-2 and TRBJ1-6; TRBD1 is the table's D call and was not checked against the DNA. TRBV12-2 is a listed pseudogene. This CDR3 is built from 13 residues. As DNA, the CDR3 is TGTCCAGGGGGCGCCTCCTATAATTCACCCCTCCACTTT. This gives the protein CPGGASYNSPLHF.

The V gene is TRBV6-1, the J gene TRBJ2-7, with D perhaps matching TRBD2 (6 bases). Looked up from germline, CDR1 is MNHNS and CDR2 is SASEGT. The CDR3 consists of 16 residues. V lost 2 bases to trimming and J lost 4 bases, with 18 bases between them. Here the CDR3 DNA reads TGTGCCAGCAGTGAATACCGGGACTTCCCCTCTTACGAGCAGTACTTC. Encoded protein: CASSEYRDFPSYEQYF.